These T cell receptor beta chains were read from a single sample in a study of OX40 agonist ivuxolimab in advanced cancers. The protocol was immunoSEQ multiplex PCR, while the TCRdb copy is restricted to in-frame clones and leaves out a portion. The table records 9,500 to 14,000 clones, 75% to 85% of them present only once. The sequenced sample was CD4+ or CD8+ T cells sorted from blood, obtained in a trial of the OX40 agonist ivuxolimab. The receptors shown here come from an adult with an advanced solid tumor such as melanoma, head and neck, liver or kidney cancer. Both conserved end residues are part of each CDR3. D genes are given only for firm matches. Rows may omit the clone size; those that give it use once, few, many or a size class.

NA 16 TRBJ2-7 TRBV27 TRBD1 CASSTGGTGISYEQYF TGTGCCAGCAGTACAGGGGGGACAGGGATCTCCTACGAGCAGTACTTC
once 15 TRBJ2-1 TRBV27 TRBD1 CASSQGQGNRNEQFF TGTGCCAGCAGTCAGGGACAGGGGAATCGGAATGAGCAGTTCTTC
NA 18 TRBJ2-5 TRBV29-1 TRBD2 CSVEDPSEREVPQETQYF TGCAGCGTTGAAGACCCATCTGAGCGGGAGGTTCCCCAAGAGACCCAGTACTTC
NA 10 TRBJ2-3 TRBV5-1 NA CASSGNTQYF TGCGCCAGCAGCGGTAATACGCAGTATTTT
NA 15 TRBJ2-7 TRBV6-5 TRBD1 CASSYSQGVTNEQYF TGTGCCAGCAGTTACTCTCAGGGGGTAACTAACGAGCAGTACTTC
once 12 TRBJ2-7 TRBV21-1 NA CASSPPPLEQYF TGTGCCAGCAGCCCCCCCCCTCTGGAGCAGTACTTC
NA 14 TRBJ1-2 TRBV5-1 NA CASSLAGELYGYTF TGCGCCAGCAGCTTGGCCGGGGAACTCTATGGCTACACCTTC
few 13 TRBJ2-7 TRBV7-9 NA CASSLGRGYEQYF TGTGCCAGCAGCTTAGGCAGGGGATACGAGCAGTACTTC
NA 13 TRBJ1-1 TRBV6-5 NA CASSRAENTEAFF TGTGCCAGCAGCAGGGCTGAGAACACTGAAGCTTTCTTT
few 15 TRBJ2-7 TRBV6-1 NA CASSVMAGESYEQYF TGTGCCAGCAGTGTTATGGCAGGCGAATCCTACGAGCAGTACTTC
NA 16 TRBJ2-3 TRBV13 TRBD1 CASSLELTGETDTQYF TGTGCCAGCAGCCTCGAATTGACAGGGGAGACAGATACGCAGTATTTT
NA 15 TRBJ1-1 TRBV5-1 NA CASSLGIGLNTEAFF TGCGCCAGCAGCTTGGGTATAGGCCTGAACACTGAAGCTTTCTTT
few 14 TRBJ1-2 TRBV6-6 NA CASSYPGQFYGYTF TGTGCCAGCAGTTACCCGGGACAATTCTATGGCTACACCTTC
NA 17 TRBJ2-7 TRBV7-9 TRBD1 CASRMTGTGVHYYEQYF TGTGCCAGCAGGATGACCGGGACAGGGGTGCACTACTACGAGCAGTACTTC
NA 17 TRBJ2-3 TRBV4-1 TRBD2 CASSQVTSGGAEDTQYF TGCGCCAGCAGCCAAGTCACTAGCGGGGGGGCTGAAGATACGCAGTATTTT
NA 15 TRBJ1-5 TRBV6-5 NA CASSRSFERTQPQHF TGTGCCAGCAGCCGGTCCTTTGAGAGGACTCAGCCCCAGCATTTT
medium-sized 16 TRBJ2-5 TRBV5-5 TRBD2 CASSLELAGGRETQYF TGTGCCAGCAGCTTGGAGCTAGCGGGGGGGCGTGAGACCCAGTACTTC
NA 17 TRBJ1-5 TRBV19 NA CASSPRDDFYSNQPQHF TGTGCCAGTAGTCCGCGGGACGACTTTTATAGCAATCAGCCCCAGCATTTT
few 15 TRBJ2-7 TRBV5-1 NA CASSIQDASGDEQYF TGCGCCAGCAGCATTCAGGACGCCTCGGGGGACGAGCAGTACTTC
NA 14 TRBJ2-2 TRBV5-4 NA CASSSWGGSRELFF TGTGCCAGCAGCTCCTGGGGGGGCTCTAGGGAGCTGTTTTTT
few 14 TRBJ2-2 TRBV7-9 NA CASSPPSTTGELFF TGTGCCAGCAGCCCCCCATCCACGACCGGGGAGCTGTTTTTT
NA 13 TRBJ2-1 TRBV12-5 NA CASGSEAYNEQFF TGTGCTAGTGGGTCGGAGGCGTACAATGAGCAGTTCTTC
NA 15 TRBJ2-1 TRBV6-1 TRBD1 CASKPRDSSFMEQFF TGTGCCAGCAAGCCCCGGGACAGTTCTTTTATGGAGCAGTTCTTC
NA 15 TRBJ2-7 TRBV6-5 TRBD1 CASSSDGDSSYEQYF TGTGCCAGCAGTTCCGATGGGGACAGCTCCTACGAGCAGTACTTC
NA 15 TRBJ2-7 TRBV6-5 TRBD2 CASSFLAGELYEQYF TGTGCCAGCAGTTTTTTAGCGGGTGAGCTCTACGAGCAGTACTTC